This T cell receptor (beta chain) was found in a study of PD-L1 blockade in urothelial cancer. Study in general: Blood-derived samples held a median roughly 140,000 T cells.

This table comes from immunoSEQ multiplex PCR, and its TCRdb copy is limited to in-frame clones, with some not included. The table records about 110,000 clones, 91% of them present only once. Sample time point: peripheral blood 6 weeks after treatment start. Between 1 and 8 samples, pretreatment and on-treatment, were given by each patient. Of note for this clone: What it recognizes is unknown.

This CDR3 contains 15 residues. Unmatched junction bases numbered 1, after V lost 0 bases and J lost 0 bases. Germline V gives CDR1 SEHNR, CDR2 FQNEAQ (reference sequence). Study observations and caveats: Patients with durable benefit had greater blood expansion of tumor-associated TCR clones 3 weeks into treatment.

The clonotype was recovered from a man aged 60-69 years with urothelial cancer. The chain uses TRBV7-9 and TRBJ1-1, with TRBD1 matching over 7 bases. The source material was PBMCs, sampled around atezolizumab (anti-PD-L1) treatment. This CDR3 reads CASSLAGGMNTEAFF. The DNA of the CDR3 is TGTGCCAGCAGCTTAGCAGGGGGCATGAACACTGAAGCTTTCTTT.